These 26 T cell receptor beta chains came from one sample sequenced in a study of cytomegalovirus exposure and HLA in healthy donors. The PCR had 60 Vbeta and 13 Jbeta primers. Using immunoSEQ multiplex PCR, the repertoire was profiled, and TCRdb retains in-frame clones only, with some absent. The table has 110,000 to 150,000 clones, 80% seen once. The sample taken for sequencing was PBMCs. These receptors originate from a male donor in good health and CMV-seropositive.

The rearrangement links TRBV5-1 to TRBJ2-3; D call uncertain. The CDR3 length is 16 residues. V was cut by 0 bases and J by 0 bases, with 11 bases left in between. Germline CDR1 reads SGHRS; CDR2 reads YFSETQ. In DNA, the CDR3 is TGCGCCAGCAGCTTGGAAGTTACAAGAAGCACAGATACGCAGTATTTT. It is translated as CASSLEVTRSTDTQYF.

In the case of this clone: Germline and junction disagree at one end, which may indicate a read error. This sequence joins TRBV7-7 and TRBJ2-2; the match to TRBD2 covers 13 bases. Germline V CDR1 and CDR2: SSHAT, FNYEAQ (reference sequence). The CDR3 runs 16 residues. The CDR3 sequence: CASSFRLAGGTGELFF. The DNA of the CDR3 is TGTGCTAGCAGCTTTCGACTAGCGGGAGGCACCGGGGAGCTGTTTTTT.

This chain links TRBV27 with TRBJ2-1; 15 bases are shared with TRBD2. Germline values: CDR1 MNHEY, CDR2 SMNVEV (reference sequence). V shed 5 bases and J 9 bases; nucleotides not matched to a gene: 8. The CDR3 consists of 16 residues. This CDR3 reads CASSPPGLAGGIEQFF. The CDR3 DNA follows: TGTGCCAGCAGTCCTCCGGGACTAGCGGGAGGCATTGAGCAGTTCTTC.

This chain uses TRBV7-8 with TRBJ2-7; D not resolved. V was pared by 5 bases and J by 5 bases, with 7 bases between. The CDR3 runs to 11 residues. Germline values: CDR1 SGHVS, CDR2 FQNEAQ. The CDR3 DNA follows: TGTGCCAGCAGCGCTACTAACGAGCAGTACTTC. It codes for CASSATNEQYF. The full variable domain, completed using reference TRBV7-8 and TRBJ2-7, is GAGVSQSPRYKVAKRGQDVALRCDPISGHVSLFWYQQALGQGPEFLTYFQNEAQLDKSGLPSDRFFAERPEGSVSTLKIQRTQQEDSAVYLCASSATNEQYFGPGTRLTVT.

The chain employs TRBV5-5 and TRBJ2-7; 9 nucleotides match TRBD1. CDR3 length: 16 amino acids. V lost 4 bases to trimming and J lost 4 bases; unmatched junction nucleotides: 12. CDR1 is SGHKS and CDR2 is YYEKEE in the germline V gene (reference sequence). CDR3 DNA: TGTGCCAGCAGCAGAGGCTCGGGGACAGGGTCTTACGAGCAGTACTTC. This sequence encodes CASSRGSGTGSYEQYF.

This clone was seen only once. The CDR3 DNA is TGTGCCAGCAGTTACGCAGGGGAACTTGGCGGGGAGCTGTTTTTT. Encoded protein: CASSYAGELGGELFF. This sequence joins TRBV6-5 and TRBJ2-2; D possibly corresponds to TRBD1 (6 bases). Germline CDR1 and CDR2: MNHEY and SVGAGI. The CDR3 contains 15 residues. Trimming left V 2 bases short and J 7 bases short, with 14 bases between.

In its sample, this clone was seen a few times. The CDR3 DNA follows: TGTGCCAGCTCAGGCTCTAGCGGGTACTACGAGCAGTACTTC. Its translation: CASSGSSGYYEQYF. The V call is TRBV18, the J call TRBJ2-7; TRBD2 agrees at 8 bases. Germline assignment: CDR1 KGHSH and CDR2 LQKENI. The CDR3 has 14 amino acids. The V and J ends lost 5 bases and 3 bases, in that order; junction bases with no gene match: 6.

CDR3: CASSLGVLAGNTGELFF. The CDR3 coding sequence is TGTGCCAGCAGCTTAGGGGTTCTAGCGGGAAACACCGGGGAGCTGTTTTTT. V usage is TRBV7-9 and J usage is TRBJ2-2; 9 bases are a match to TRBD2. The CDR3 runs to 17 residues. Trimming removed 1 base from V and 2 bases from J; junction bases left unmatched: 5. The germline gives CDR1 SEHNR, CDR2 FQNEAQ (reference sequence).

A single count supports this clone. V is TRBV5-8 and J is TRBJ2-7; D is undetermined. The CDR3 has 12 amino acids. Germline V gene sequence: CDR1 SGHTS, CDR2 YDEGEE. V lost 1 base, J lost 3 bases, and 5 bases lay in between. CDR3 loop: CASSLTGYEQYF. CDR3 bases: TGTGCCAGCAGCTTGACTGGCTACGAGCAGTACTTC.

This clone was seen a few times. The chain is built from TRBV21-1 and TRBJ2-2; whether TRBD2, the table's D call, matches the DNA was not checked. TRBV21-1 is designated a pseudogene. The CDR3 loop spans 15 amino acids. The DNA for the CDR3 is TGTGCCAGCAGCAGGGAGGGGCACGAACACCGGGGAGCTGTTTTT. Translation gives CASSREGHEHRGAVF.

The genes are TRBV5-1 and TRBJ2-7, with D possibly matching TRBD2 (6 bases). Germline lookup yields CDR1 SGHRS and CDR2 YFSETQ. V was shortened by 1 base and J by 1 base, with 9 bases between the two germline ends. This CDR3 comprises 14 residues. CDR3 amino acids: CASSLREPSYEQYF. The CDR3, as DNA: TGCGCCAGCAGCTTGCGGGAGCCTTCCTACGAGCAGTACTTC.

The gene calls are TRBV13 and TRBJ2-7, with 10 bases lining up with TRBD1. Germline lookup yields CDR1 PRHDT and CDR2 FYEKMQ (reference sequence). The V and J ends lost 2 bases and 6 bases, in that order; junction bases with no gene match: 13. The CDR3 is 17 residues long. CDR3 DNA: TGTGCCAGCAGCTTAATAACCGGGACAGGGGTTTCGGGCGAGCAGTACTTC. It is translated as CASSLITGTGVSGEQYF.

V usage is TRBV6-6 and J usage is TRBJ2-2; D is undetermined. Germline lookup yields CDR1 MNHNY and CDR2 SVGAGI (reference sequence). The CDR3 covers 12 residues. Trimming took off 7 bases at V and 4 bases at J, with 7 bases between the two ends. The CDR3 protein is CASTGITGELFF. In DNA form, the CDR3 reads TGTGCCAGCACAGGTATCACCGGGGAGCTGTTTTTT.

The chain links TRBV13 to TRBJ2-7; 8 bases align to TRBD2. Per germline, CDR1 PRHDT and CDR2 FYEKMQ (reference sequence). There are 16 residues in the CDR3. The junction had 10 bases not matched to a gene; V was cut back by 5 bases and J by 1 base. The CDR3 is CASSPPGGEGSYEQYF. The CDR3 DNA reads as TGTGCCAGCAGCCCACCCGGGGGGGAGGGATCCTACGAGCAGTACTTC.

The chain couples TRBV4-3 to TRBJ2-1, with a possible D match to TRBD2 (5 bases). Between the trimmed V and J ends, which lost 0 bases and 3 bases, there was a span of 12 bases. The CDR3 is 16 amino acids. CDR1 and CDR2 from the germline V gene are LGHNA and YSLEER. CDR3 nucleotide sequence: TGCGCCAGCAGCCAAGAAACAGCGGTACTCTACAATGAGCAGTTCTTC. It is translated as CASSQETAVLYNEQFF.

This chain joins TRBV28 and TRBJ1-1; tentatively, D is TRBD1 (6 bases). The CDR3 runs to 15 residues. CDR1 and CDR2 from the germline V gene are MDHEN and SYDVKM. V lost 3 bases, J lost 1 base, and 12 bases lay in between. The CDR3 nucleotides read TGTGCCAGCAGTTTTCCCCTGACAGGGAACACTGAAGCTTTCTTT. Residues: CASSFPLTGNTEAFF. Based on the CDR3 plus reference TRBV28 and TRBJ1-1, the full variable domain is DVKVTQSSRYLVKRTGEKVFLECVQDMDHENMFWYRQDPGLGLRLIYFSYDVKMKEKGDIPEGYSVSREKKERFSLILESASTNQTSMYLCASSFPLTGNTEAFFGQGTRLTVV.

This clone is a singleton in its sample. This CDR3 is also generated by other DNA sequences in the sample. V is TRBV7-9 and J is TRBJ1-4, with D possibly matching TRBD1 (5 bases). The CDR3 length is 14 residues. CDR1 and CDR2 (germline): SEHNR, FQNEAQ (reference sequence). Trimming pared 5 bases from V and 8 bases from J, leaving 15 bases between. CDR3 amino acids: CASSARGVREKLFF. The CDR3 nucleotides are TGTGCCAGCAGCGCCCGGGGGGTACGGGAAAAACTGTTTTTT.

J is TRBJ2-2 and V is TRBV28; unclear D gene. The V end was cut by 6 bases, the J end by 6 bases, with 11 bases between. The CDR3 totals 13 residues. The germline V gene encodes CDR1 MDHEN and CDR2 SYDVKM. The CDR3 DNA sequence: TGTGCCAGCAGCCCTTACCGGGCCGGGGAGCTGTTTTTT. Its protein is CASSPYRAGELFF.

CDR3 bases: TGCGCCAGCACACTAGCGGTGGGATACAATGAGCAGTTCTTC. It specifies CASTLAVGYNEQFF. The chain joins TRBV5-1 to TRBJ2-1; 8 bases are shared with TRBD2. CDR3 length equals 14 residues. The junction had 6 bases not matched to a gene; V was cut back by 6 bases and J by 4 bases. Germline values: CDR1 SGHRS, CDR2 YFSETQ.

This clone has only a few counts. The V and J genes are TRBV7-9 and TRBJ2-7; perhaps TRBD1 as D (5 bases). Looked up from germline, CDR1 is SEHNR and CDR2 is FQNEAQ (reference sequence). Trimming removed 8 bases at V and 0 bases at J, with 8 bases between. CDR3 length: 12 amino acids. The CDR3 DNA reads as TGTGCCAGCTTTGACAGCTCCTACGAGCAGTACTTC. This sequence encodes CASFDSSYEQYF.

The chain combines TRBV6-1 with TRBJ2-3; D unresolved. Germline CDR1 and CDR2: MNHNS and SASEGT. CDR3 length: 11 amino acids. Trimming shortened V by 8 bases and J by 6 bases, and 9 bases separated the two germline ends. Written as DNA, the CDR3 is TGTGCCAGCGCGGTTCGGGATACGCAGTATTTT. Amino acid sequence: CASAVRDTQYF.

The genes are TRBV19 and TRBJ1-4; D ambiguous. Trimming stripped 3 bases from V and 7 bases from J, with 9 bases between. Per germline, CDR1 LNHDA and CDR2 SQIVND (reference sequence). CDR3 size: 13 residues. The CDR3 sequence is CASSIRSGEKLFF. The CDR3 nucleotides are TGTGCCAGTAGTATTCGGAGCGGTGAAAAACTGTTTTTT.

This clone has more than one count but fewer than ten. The chain couples TRBV5-1 to TRBJ2-3; 9 bases align to TRBD1. Germline V gene data show CDR1 as SGHRS and CDR2 as YFSETQ. V dropped 0 bases and J dropped 3; count of bases not matched to a gene: 5. CDR3 length equals 16 residues. The CDR3 DNA reads as TGCGCCAGCAGCTTGGAGGTCGGGACAGGGACAGATACGCAGTATTTT. Translation gives CASSLEVGTGTDTQYF.

V gene TRBV7-9 combines with J gene TRBJ2-7, with D possibly matching TRBD2 (7 bases). The V end lost 5 bases, the J end lost 4 bases, and 27 bases lay between the germline ends. CDR1 SEHNR and CDR2 FQNEAQ come from the germline V gene (reference sequence). The CDR3 loop spans 18 amino acids. This chain's CDR3 is CASSPERSGGLHYYEQYF. CDR3 in DNA: TGTGCCAGCAGCCCCGAGCGGTCGGGGGGCCTTCACTATTACGAGCAGTACTTC.

The V and J genes are TRBV19 and TRBJ1-1; weak D call: TRBD1 (5 bases). Germline V gives CDR1 LNHDA, CDR2 SQIVND (reference sequence). CDR3 length: 16 residues. V gave up 3 bases and J gave up 0 bases, with 14 bases separating them. Here the CDR3 reads CASSIGQGLMNTEAFF. The CDR3 bases are TGTGCCAGTAGTATTGGCCAGGGATTGATGAACACTGAAGCTTTCTTT.

This chain connects TRBV5-6 to TRBJ1-2; D perhaps matches TRBD1 (5 bases). Germline V gene sequence: CDR1 SGHDT, CDR2 YYEEEE. The V end lost 0 bases, the J end lost 6 bases, and 12 bases lay between the germline ends. The CDR3 extends over 14 amino acids. The CDR3 sequence is CASSLGGGAHGYTF. In DNA form, the CDR3 reads TGTGCCAGCAGCTTGGGGGGAGGGGCCCATGGCTACACCTTC.